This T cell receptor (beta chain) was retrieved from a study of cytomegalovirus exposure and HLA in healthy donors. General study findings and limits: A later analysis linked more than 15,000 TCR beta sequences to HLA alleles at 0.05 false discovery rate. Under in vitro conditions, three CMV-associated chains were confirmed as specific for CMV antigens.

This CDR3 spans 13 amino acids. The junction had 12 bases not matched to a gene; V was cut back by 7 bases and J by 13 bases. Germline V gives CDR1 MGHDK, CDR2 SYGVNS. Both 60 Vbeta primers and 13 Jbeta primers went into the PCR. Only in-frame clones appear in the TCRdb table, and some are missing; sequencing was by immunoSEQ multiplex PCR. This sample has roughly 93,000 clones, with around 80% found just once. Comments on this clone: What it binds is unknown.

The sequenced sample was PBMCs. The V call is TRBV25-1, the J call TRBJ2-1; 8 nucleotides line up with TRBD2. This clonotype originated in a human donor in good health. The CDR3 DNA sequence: TGTGCCAGCACGTCAGGACTAGCCAACACACAGTTCTTC. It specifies CASTSGLANTQFF.